This T cell receptor beta chain is drawn from a study of blood T cell repertoires in COVID-19 (dated by TCRdb to 2018 to 2021). Looking at the study overall: Samples covering the acute and convalescent phases of COVID-19 were provided by collaborators in the United States, Italy and Spain. The material from the prospective study consisted of cDNA or gDNA derived from T cells, B-cell-depleted T cells, or PBMCs. The dataset comprised deeply sampled blood TCRbeta repertoires from subjects exposed to, actively infected with, or recovered from COVID-19. The repertoires were made available in a free public database intended to serve as a resource for research on the immune response to SARS-CoV-2. Samples were obtained from the ongoing ImmuneRACE study (first 160 participants) and from over 1,000 subjects provided by 6 global collaborators. A de-identified subject ID, COVID-19 status, age in years and sex were almost always included in the sample metadata. Where HLA class I and class II types were available, the types were taken from metadata supplied by the sample provider, not from assay-based typing.

The CDR3 goes from the cysteine to the phenylalanine over 13 residues. Only the CDR3 part of the read is kept: 39 bases, read in frame from the first base. V is reduced by 2 bases and J by 5 bases, leaving a spacing of 10 bases between them. This clone has just one count. The specificity of this receptor is unknown. It has no much larger one-base neighbor in the sample; base qualities were not kept. The immunoSEQ Assay, a bias-controlled multiplex PCR, was used to amplify TCRbeta CDR3 regions from genomic DNA. For the original study's pipeline: Nucleated cell counts per sample were estimated from amplification of reference gene primers within the assay. To quantify the absolute abundance of each unique TCRbeta CDR3 rearrangement, sequence reads were collapsed and filtered. For each sample, productive Simpson clonality was calculated by taking the square root of Simpson's diversity index across productive rearrangements. TCRdb obtained this table from immuneACCESS and retained in-frame rearrangements with V and J assigned. These tables miss some clones; where compared with another copy, unresolved V genes account for less than half of the shortfall, and the remainder is unexplained. V and J calls and clone size are those listed in that table; D and trimming were worked out from the DNA. The sample table lists approximately 280,000 clones, 85% of them with a count of one. The leading ten clones occupy around 2.3% of the sample.

Broader findings and caveats from the paper: The amount of clinical and demographic metadata varied by source and participant and was provided uncurated.

Participants in the prospective study were enrolled through a virtual design, were aged roughly 18 to 100 years, and lived in roughly 24 United States geographic areas. To assign participants to cohorts, the prospective study relied on clinical history that participants themselves reported in a screening survey and a study questionnaire. For ImmuneRACE Cohort 3, a participant was defined as recovered based on two consecutive negative NP/OP PCR tests, clearance by a healthcare professional, or resolution of symptoms. In the prospective study, whole blood, serum and a nasopharyngeal or oropharyngeal swab were collected from each participant by mobile phlebotomists. Participants in the prospective study had the option to provide additional blood draws and questionnaires over a 2-month period. Before DNA extraction, prospective study blood samples were shipped either frozen or at room temperature.

The origin of this receptor is a woman aged 50 to 60 who had recovered from COVID-19. Input material: PBMCs or T cells enriched from blood (not recorded which). The chain joins TRBV12-3 or TRBV12-4 to TRBJ2-7; the D segment could be TRBD1, given 6 matching bases. The encoded CDR3 is CASSLYRADEQYF. The sequence in DNA is TGTGCCAGCAGTTTATACAGGGCGGACGAGCAGTACTTC.